Each of the 15 T cell receptor beta chains below was sequenced from the same sample in a study of identical twins. TCRdb analysed the 5' RACE reads with MiXCR anew, one entry per CDR3 protein. This repertoire shows around 510,000 distinct CDR3 sequences, roughly an eighth found once; its top ten account for about 0.97%. This same sample was also taken into another study, of yellow fever vaccine responses in identical twins.

The sample comprised CD4+ T cells sorted from blood. All receptors come from a woman between 18 and 30 years old in good health.

The chain couples TRBV6-1 to TRBJ2-5; unclear D gene. The germline V gene encodes CDR1 MNHNS and CDR2 SASEGT. Trimming stripped 4 bases from V and 1 base from J, with 7 bases between. The CDR3 runs 13 residues. DNA of the CDR3: TGTGCCAGCAGTGGGAAACGCCAAGAGACCCAGTACTTC. The encoded protein is CASSGKRQETQYF.

This clonotype was detected ten times or more. The rearrangement joins TRBV25-1 to TRBJ1-5; D is possibly TRBD1 (5 bases). Germline V gives CDR1 MGHDK, CDR2 SYGVNS. The V and J ends lost 4 bases and 6 bases respectively, with 16 bases between them. This CDR3 spans 15 amino acids. The CDR3 region is CASSGTTDGAQPQHF. The CDR3 coding sequence is TGTGCCAGCAGTGGGACAACGGACGGGGCTCAGCCCCAGCATTTT.

This clonotype was recorded at least ten times. This chain uses TRBV20-1 with TRBJ2-7; D is undetermined. Between the trimmed V and J ends, which lost 5 bases and 1 base, there was a span of 6 bases. The CDR3 contains 11 residues. Germline CDR1 reads DFQATT; CDR2 reads SNEGSKA (reference sequence). CDR3 DNA: TGCAGTGCTCCCACTTCCTACGAGCAGTACTTC. Amino acids: CSAPTSYEQYF.

The chain links TRBV12-3 or TRBV12-4 to TRBJ1-1, with unresolved D. The V gene lost 5 bases and the J gene lost 8 bases, with 18 bases spanning the gap. The CDR3 extends over 14 amino acids. As DNA, the CDR3 is TGTGCCAGCAGTGCTAGAGGTGTATCCGCAGAAGCTTTCTTT. This codes for CASSARGVSAEAFF.

This rearrangement joins TRBV29-1 to TRBJ1-2, with D tentatively TRBD1 (5 bases). This CDR3 is built from 11 residues. V was clipped by 3 bases and J by 4 bases, with 6 bases between them. CDR1 is SQVTM and CDR2 is ANQGSEA in the germline V gene. CDR3 loop: CSVEQGYGYTF. CDR3 coding DNA: TGCAGCGTTGAGCAGGGCTATGGCTACACCTTC. The full variable domain, completed using reference TRBV29-1 and TRBJ1-2, is SAVISQKPSRDICQRGTSLTIQCQVDSQVTMMFWYRQQPGQSLTLIATANQGSEATYESGFVIDKFPISRPNLTFSTLTVSNMSPEDSSIYLCSVEQGYGYTFGSGTRLTVV.

This sequence joins TRBV20-1 and TRBJ2-5, with D uncertain. Trimming pared 6 bases from V and 7 bases from J, leaving 9 bases between. This CDR3 contains 10 residues. CDR1 and CDR2 (germline): DFQATT, SNEGSKA (reference sequence). CDR3 coding DNA: TGCAGTGCCGAGGAGCGGACCCAGTACTTC. It specifies CSAEERTQYF.

The CDR3 loop is CASSLVTSGSYTDTQYF. In nucleotides, the CDR3 is TGTGCCAGCAGCTTGGTAACTAGCGGGAGCTACACAGATACGCAGTATTTT. The V gene is TRBV5-6, the J gene TRBJ2-3, with TRBD2 matching 11 bases. Losses at the gene ends were 0 bases for V and 2 bases for J; bases not matched to a gene: 5. The CDR3 sequence is 17 residues long. CDR1 and CDR2 from the germline V gene are SGHDT and YYEEEE.

The rearrangement links TRBV11-2 to TRBJ2-4, with D possibly being TRBD1 (5 bases). Per the germline V gene, CDR1 is SGHAT and CDR2 is FQNNGV. V was shortened by 6 bases and J by 7 bases, with 16 bases between the two germline ends. CDR3 length: 14 residues. The CDR3 DNA reads as TGTGCCAGCAGTCCCCCCACAGGATGGAACATTCAGTACTTC. Its protein is CASSPPTGWNIQYF.

This clonotype has just a few counts. V and J are TRBV10-3 and TRBJ2-5, with D perhaps matching TRBD2 (6 bases). Trimming shortened V by 8 bases and J by 3 bases, and 13 bases separated the two germline ends. Germline CDR1 and CDR2: ENHRY and SYGVKD. The CDR3 sequence is 13 residues long. The CDR3 DNA follows: TGTGCCATCGGGACCGGGGGAGAAGAGACCCAGTACTTC. Translation gives CAIGTGGEETQYF.

This clonotype was detected many times. V and J are TRBV6-1 and TRBJ2-1; 10 nucleotides match TRBD2. Germline V gene sequence: CDR1 MNHNS, CDR2 SASEGT. With V trimmed by 5 bases and J by 4 bases, 14 bases remained unmatched. The CDR3 is made up of 18 amino acids. The CDR3 DNA follows: TGTGCCAGCAGTCCTGCTAGCGGGAGAGGGGGCTTATACAATGAGCAGTTCTTC. It is translated as CASSPASGRGGLYNEQFF.

This clonotype was counted at least ten times. The chain links TRBV28 to TRBJ1-3; D gene uncertain. The ends were cut back, 5 bases at V and 0 bases at J, with 14 bases in the middle. CDR1 and CDR2 (germline): MDHEN, SYDVKM. This CDR3 contains 16 residues. CDR3 bases: TGTGCCAGCAGTCCCTCCTTCGGGAGCTCTGGAAACACCATATATTTT. It is translated as CASSPSFGSSGNTIYF.

This clonotype was seen repeatedly, ten times or more. The chain couples TRBV3-1 to TRBJ2-1; possibly TRBD2 for D (6 bases). This CDR3 has 12 amino acids. V was clipped by 1 base and J by 13 bases, with 11 bases between them. Germline assignment: CDR1 LGHDT and CDR2 YNNKEL (reference sequence). CDR3 coding DNA: TGTGCCAGCAGCCAAGTTTCGGGGGAACAGTTCTTC. Translated, it gives CASSQVSGEQFF.

This clonotype was detected a few times. The V call is TRBV6-1, the J call TRBJ2-2; the match to TRBD2 covers 7 bases. Trimming removed 4 bases from V and 5 bases from J; junction bases left unmatched: 7. The CDR3 is made up of 15 amino acids. Germline CDR1 and CDR2: MNHNS and SASEGT. The CDR3: CASSAPSGGTGELFF. CDR3 sequence (DNA): TGTGCCAGCAGTGCCCCTAGCGGCGGGACCGGGGAGCTGTTTTTT.

This clonotype was observed a handful of times. The chain is built from TRBV6-2 or TRBV6-3 and TRBJ2-7; D is undetermined. The CDR3 is 16 residues long. V was clipped by 5 bases and J by 1 base, with 18 bases between them. The germline V gene encodes CDR1 MNHEY and CDR2 SVGEGT. The CDR3, as DNA: TGTGCCAGCAGTGGCACAAACGCGATGCCATCCTACGAGCAGTACTTC. Protein product: CASSGTNAMPSYEQYF.

The chain joins TRBV12-3 or TRBV12-4 to TRBJ2-1; 9 bases fit TRBD2. The CDR3 is 14 amino acids. V lost 8 bases to trimming and J lost 3 bases; unmatched junction nucleotides: 5. The CDR3 coding sequence is TGTGCCAGCTTTTTAGCGGGAGACTACAATGAGCAGTTCTTC. It yields the protein CASFLAGDYNEQFF.